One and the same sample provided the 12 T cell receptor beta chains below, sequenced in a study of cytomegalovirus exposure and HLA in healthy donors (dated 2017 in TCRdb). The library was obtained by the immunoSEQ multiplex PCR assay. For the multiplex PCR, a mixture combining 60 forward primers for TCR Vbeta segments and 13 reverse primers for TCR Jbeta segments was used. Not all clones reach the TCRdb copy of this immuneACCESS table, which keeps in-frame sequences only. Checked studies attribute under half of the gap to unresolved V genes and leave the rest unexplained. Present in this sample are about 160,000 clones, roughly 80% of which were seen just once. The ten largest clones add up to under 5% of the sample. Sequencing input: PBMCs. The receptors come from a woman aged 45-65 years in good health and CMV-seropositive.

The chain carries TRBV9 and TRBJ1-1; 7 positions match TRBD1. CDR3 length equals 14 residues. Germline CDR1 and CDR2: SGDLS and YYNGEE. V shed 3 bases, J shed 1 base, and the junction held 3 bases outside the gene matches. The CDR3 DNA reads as TGTGCCAGCAGCGGGGACAGTCAGAACACTGAAGCTTTCTTT. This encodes CASSGDSQNTEAFF.

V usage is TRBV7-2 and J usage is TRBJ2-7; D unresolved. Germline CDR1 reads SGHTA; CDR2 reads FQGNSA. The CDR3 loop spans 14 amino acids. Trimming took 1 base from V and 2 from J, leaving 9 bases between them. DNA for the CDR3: TGTGCCAGCAGCTTAGTCGTCTCGGCCTACGAGCAGTACTTC. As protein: CASSLVVSAYEQYF.

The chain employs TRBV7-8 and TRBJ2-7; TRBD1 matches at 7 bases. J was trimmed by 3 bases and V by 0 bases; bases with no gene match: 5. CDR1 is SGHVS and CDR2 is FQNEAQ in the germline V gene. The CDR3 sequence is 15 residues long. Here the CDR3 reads CASSLAPGQFYEQYF. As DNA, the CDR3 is TGTGCCAGCAGCTTAGCCCCGGGACAGTTCTACGAGCAGTACTTC.

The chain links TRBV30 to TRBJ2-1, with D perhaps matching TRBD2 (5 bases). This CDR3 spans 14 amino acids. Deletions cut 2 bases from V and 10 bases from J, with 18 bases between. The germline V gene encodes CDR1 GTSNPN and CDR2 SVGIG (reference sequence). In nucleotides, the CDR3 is TGTGCCTGGAGTTTTCGGCGGGCCGGGGAGGAGCAGTTCTTC. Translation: CAWSFRRAGEEQFF.

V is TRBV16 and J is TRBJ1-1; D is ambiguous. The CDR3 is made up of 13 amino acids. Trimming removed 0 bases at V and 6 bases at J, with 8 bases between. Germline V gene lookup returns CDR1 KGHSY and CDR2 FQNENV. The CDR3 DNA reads TGTGCCAGCAGCCAATCACGCTGGCCTGAAGCTTTCTTT. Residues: CASSQSRWPEAFF. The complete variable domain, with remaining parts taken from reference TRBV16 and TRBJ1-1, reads GEEVAQTPKHLVRGEGQKAKLYCAPIKGHSYVFWYQQVLKNEFKFLISFQNENVFDETGMPKERFSAKCLPNSPCSLEIQATKLEDSAVYFCASSQSRWPEAFFGQGTRLTVV.

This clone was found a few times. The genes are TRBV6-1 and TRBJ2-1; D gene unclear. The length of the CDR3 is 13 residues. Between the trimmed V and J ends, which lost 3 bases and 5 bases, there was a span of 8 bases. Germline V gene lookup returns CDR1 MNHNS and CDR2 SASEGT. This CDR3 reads CASSDYRDNEQFF. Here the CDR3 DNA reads TGTGCCAGCAGTGATTACAGAGACAATGAGCAGTTCTTC.

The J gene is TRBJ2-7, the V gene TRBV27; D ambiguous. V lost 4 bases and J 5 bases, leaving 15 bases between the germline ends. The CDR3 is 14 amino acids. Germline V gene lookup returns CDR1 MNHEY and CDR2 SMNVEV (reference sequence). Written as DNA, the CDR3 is TGTGCCAGCAGTTCTGAAATCCGAGCACACGAGCAGTACTTC. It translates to CASSSEIRAHEQYF.

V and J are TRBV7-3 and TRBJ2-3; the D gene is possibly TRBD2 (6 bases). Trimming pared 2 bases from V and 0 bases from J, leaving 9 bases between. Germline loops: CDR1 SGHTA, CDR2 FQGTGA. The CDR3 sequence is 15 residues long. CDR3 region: CASSLLGGSTDTQYF. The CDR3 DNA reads TGTGCCAGCAGCTTACTGGGAGGTAGCACAGATACGCAGTATTTT. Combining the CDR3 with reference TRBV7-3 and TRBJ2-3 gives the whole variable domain GAGVSQTPSNKVTEKGKYVELRCDPISGHTALYWYRQSLGQGPEFLIYFQGTGAADDSGLPNDRFFAVRPEGSVSTLKIQRTERGDSAVYLCASSLLGGSTDTQYFGPGTRLTVL.

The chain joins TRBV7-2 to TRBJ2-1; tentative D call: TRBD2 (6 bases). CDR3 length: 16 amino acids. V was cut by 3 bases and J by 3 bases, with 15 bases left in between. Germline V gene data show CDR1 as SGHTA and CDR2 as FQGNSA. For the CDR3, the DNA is TGTGCCAGCAGCTTCACTGGTAGACTAGACTACAATGAGCAGTTCTTC. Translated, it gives CASSFTGRLDYNEQFF. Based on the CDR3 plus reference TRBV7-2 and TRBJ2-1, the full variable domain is GAGVSQSPSNKVTEKGKDVELRCDPISGHTALYWYRQSLGQGLEFLIYFQGNSAPDKSGLPSDRFSAERTGGSVSTLTIQRTQQEDSAVYLCASSFTGRLDYNEQFFGPGTRLTVL.

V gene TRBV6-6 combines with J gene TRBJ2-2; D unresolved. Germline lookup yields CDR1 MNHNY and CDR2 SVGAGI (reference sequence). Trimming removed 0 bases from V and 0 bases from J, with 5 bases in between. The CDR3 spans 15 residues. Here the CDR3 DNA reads TGTGCCAGCAGTTACTCGCTAACGAACACCGGGGAGCTGTTTTTT. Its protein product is CASSYSLTNTGELFF.

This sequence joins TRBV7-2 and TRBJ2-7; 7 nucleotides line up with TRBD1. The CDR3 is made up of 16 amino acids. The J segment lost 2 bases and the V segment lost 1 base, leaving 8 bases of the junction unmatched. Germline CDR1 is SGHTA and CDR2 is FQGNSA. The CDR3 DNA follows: TGTGCCAGCAGCTTAGGCGTGGCAGGGGGTGCCTACGAGCAGTACTTC. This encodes CASSLGVAGGAYEQYF.

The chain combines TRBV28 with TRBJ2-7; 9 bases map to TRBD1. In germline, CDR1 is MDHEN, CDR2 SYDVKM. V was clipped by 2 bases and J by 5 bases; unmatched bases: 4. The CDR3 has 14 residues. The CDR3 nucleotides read TGTGCCAGCAGTTTAGGGACAGGGCTAAACGAGCAGTACTTC. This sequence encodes CASSLGTGLNEQYF.